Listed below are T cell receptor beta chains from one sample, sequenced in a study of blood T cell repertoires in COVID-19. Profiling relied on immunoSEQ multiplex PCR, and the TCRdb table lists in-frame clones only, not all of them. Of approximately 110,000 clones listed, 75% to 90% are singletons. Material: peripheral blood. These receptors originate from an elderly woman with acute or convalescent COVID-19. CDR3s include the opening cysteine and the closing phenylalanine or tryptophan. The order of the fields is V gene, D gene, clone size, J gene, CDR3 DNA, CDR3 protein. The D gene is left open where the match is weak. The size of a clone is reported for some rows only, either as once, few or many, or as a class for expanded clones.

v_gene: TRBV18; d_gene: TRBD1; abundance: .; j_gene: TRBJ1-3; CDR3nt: TGTGCCAGCTCACCAAACAGGGGTTCGCGTGGCAACACCATATATTTT; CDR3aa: CASSPNRGSRGNTIYF
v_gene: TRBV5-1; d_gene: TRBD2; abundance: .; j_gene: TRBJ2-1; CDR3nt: TGCGCCAGCAGCTTGGGGTTAGCGGGGGGCCCCTACAATGAGCAGTTCTTC; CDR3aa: CASSLGLAGGPYNEQFF
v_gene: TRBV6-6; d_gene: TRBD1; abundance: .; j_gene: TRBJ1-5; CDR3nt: TGTGCCAGCAGTGTGACAGGGGGAAGCAATCAGCCCCAGCATTTT; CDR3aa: CASSVTGGSNQPQHF
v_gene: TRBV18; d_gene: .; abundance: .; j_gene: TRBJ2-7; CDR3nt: TGTGCCAGCTCACCGTCGAGTCCCCCCCGTAACTACGAGCAGTACTTC; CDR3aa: CASSPSSPPRNYEQYF
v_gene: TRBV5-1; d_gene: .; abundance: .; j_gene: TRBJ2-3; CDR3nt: TGCGCCAGCAGCAAAATCCCACAGAACACAGATACGCAGTATTTT; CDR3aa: CASSKIPQNTDTQYF
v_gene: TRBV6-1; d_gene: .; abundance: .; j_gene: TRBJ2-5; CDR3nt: TGTGCCAGCAGTGAACAGGCGGAGACCCAGTACTTC; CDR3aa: CASSEQAETQYF
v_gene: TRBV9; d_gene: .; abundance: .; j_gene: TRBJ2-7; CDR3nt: TGTGCCAGCAGCGTAGAGGTCGGGTCCTACGAGCAGTACTTC; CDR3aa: CASSVEVGSYEQYF
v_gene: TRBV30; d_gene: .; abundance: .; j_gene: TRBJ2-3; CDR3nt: TGTGCCTGGAGTGTATTCTCTAGCACAGATACGCAGTATTTT; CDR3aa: CAWSVFSSTDTQYF
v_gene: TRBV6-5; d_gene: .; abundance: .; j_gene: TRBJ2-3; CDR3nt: TGTGCCAGCTTTGACGGACTGGGAGATACGCAGTATTTT; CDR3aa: CASFDGLGDTQYF
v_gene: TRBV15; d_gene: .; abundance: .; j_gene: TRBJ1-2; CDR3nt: TGTGCCACCAGCAGCCAGGGGAGCTATGGCTACACCTTC; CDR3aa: CATSSQGSYGYTF
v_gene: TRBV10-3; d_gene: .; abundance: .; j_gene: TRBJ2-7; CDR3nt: TGTGCCACAAGCCGGGACATTTCCTACGAGCAGTACTTC; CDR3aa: CATSRDISYEQYF
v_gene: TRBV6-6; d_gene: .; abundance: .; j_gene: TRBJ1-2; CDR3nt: TGTGCCAGCAAGGAGGGACTAACTAACTATGGCTACACCTTC; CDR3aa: CASKEGLTNYGYTF
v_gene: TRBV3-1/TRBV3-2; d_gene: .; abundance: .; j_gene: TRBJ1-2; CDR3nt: TGTGCCAGCAGCCAAGATAGAGACAGGCCCTATGGCTACACCTTC; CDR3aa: CASSQDRDRPYGYTF
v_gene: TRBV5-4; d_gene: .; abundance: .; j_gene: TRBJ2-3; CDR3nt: TGTGCCAGCAGCTTGGTAGGGGGGGACTTAGAAAATACGCAGTATTTT; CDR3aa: CASSLVGGDLENTQYF
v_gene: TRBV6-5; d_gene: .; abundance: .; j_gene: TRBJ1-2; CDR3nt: TGTGCCAGCACCTCACAGGGCCCGTTCTATGGCTACACCTTC; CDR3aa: CASTSQGPFYGYTF
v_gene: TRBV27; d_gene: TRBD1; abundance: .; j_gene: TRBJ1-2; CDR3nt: TGTGCCAGCAGTTTTCAGTCAGGGGGCGTCTATGGCTACACCTTC; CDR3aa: CASSFQSGGVYGYTF
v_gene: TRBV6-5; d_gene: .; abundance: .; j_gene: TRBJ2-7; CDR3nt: TGTGCCAGCAGTTATCAGGGCGGAGAGCAGTACTTC; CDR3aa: CASSYQGGEQYF
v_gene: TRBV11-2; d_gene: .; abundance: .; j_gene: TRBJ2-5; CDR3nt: TGTGCCAGCAGCCCGGGGGTAGTGGGGGAGACCCAGTACTTC; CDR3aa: CASSPGVVGETQYF
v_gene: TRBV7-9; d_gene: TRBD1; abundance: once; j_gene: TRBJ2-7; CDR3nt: TGTGCCAGCAGCGGATACCGGGACAGCTACGAGCAGTACTTC; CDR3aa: CASSGYRDSYEQYF
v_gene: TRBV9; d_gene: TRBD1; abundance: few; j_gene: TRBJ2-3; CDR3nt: TGTGCCAGCAGCGTAGAGGGGGCGAGGCGTACAGATACGCAGTATTTT; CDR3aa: CASSVEGARRTDTQYF
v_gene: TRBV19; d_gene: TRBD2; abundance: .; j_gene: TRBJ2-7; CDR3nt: TGTGCCAGTAGTCTTCAGCGGGGGACTCCCTACGAGCAGTACTTC; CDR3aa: CASSLQRGTPYEQYF
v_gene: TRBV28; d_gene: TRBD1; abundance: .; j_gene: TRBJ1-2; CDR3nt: TGTGCCAGCAGTCCCGGACAGGGGAACTATGGCTACACCTTC; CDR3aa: CASSPGQGNYGYTF
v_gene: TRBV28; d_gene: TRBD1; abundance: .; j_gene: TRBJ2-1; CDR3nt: TGTGCCAGCAGTGGGACAGGTCCTAGCTCCTACAATGAGCAGTTCTTC; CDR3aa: CASSGTGPSSYNEQFF